This T cell receptor (beta chain) appears in the sequencing data of a study of blood T cell repertoires in COVID-19. Study in general: Italy, Spain and the United States were the sources of the convalescent and acute COVID-19 samples. The analysed material was cDNA or gDNA that came from T cells, B-cell-depleted T cells, or PBMCs.

Here immunoSEQ multiplex PCR was the method, and the copy in TCRdb shows in-frame clones only, minus some. The data contain hundreds of thousands of clones, around nine tenths of them singletons. CDR1 and CDR2 (germline): LNHDA, SQIVND (reference sequence). The CDR3 extends over 12 amino acids. Trimming cost V 7 bases and J 10 bases, with 11 bases left between them. Source material: peripheral blood. The sequence was collected from a woman aged 18 to 35 who had recovered from COVID-19. This sequence joins TRBV19 and TRBJ1-6, with no clear D. The CDR3 is CASIRTGSPLHF. The CDR3 DNA sequence: TGTGCCAGTATCAGGACGGGATCACCCCTCCACTTT.